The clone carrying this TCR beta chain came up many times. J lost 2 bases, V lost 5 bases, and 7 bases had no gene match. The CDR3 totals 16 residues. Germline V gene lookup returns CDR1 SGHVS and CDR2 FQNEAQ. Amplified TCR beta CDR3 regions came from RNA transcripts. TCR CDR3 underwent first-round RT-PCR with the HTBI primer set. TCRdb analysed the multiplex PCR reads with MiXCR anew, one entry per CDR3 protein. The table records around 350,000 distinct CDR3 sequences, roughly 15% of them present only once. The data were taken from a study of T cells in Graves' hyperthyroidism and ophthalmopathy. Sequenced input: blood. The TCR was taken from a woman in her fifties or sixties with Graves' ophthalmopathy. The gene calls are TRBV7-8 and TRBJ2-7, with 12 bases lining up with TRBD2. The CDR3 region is CASSDPGLAGTYEQYF. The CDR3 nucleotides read TGTGCCAGCAGCGACCCCGGACTAGCGGGGACCTACGAGCAGTACTTC. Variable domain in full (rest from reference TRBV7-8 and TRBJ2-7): GAGVSQSPRYKVAKRGQDVALRCDPISGHVSLFWYQQALGQGPEFLTYFQNEAQLDKSGLPSDRFFAERPEGSVSTLKIQRTQQEDSAVYLCASSDPGLAGTYEQYFGPGTRLTVT.